The sequence of this T cell receptor beta chain was determined in a study of type 1 regulatory T cells. There are many counts of this clonotype. The ends were cut back, 1 base at V and 5 bases at J, with 15 bases in the middle. CDR1 and CDR2 from the germline V gene are SGHRS and YFSETQ. CDR3 size: 15 residues. MiXCR, run by TCRdb on the reads, gives a single entry per CDR3 protein. The sample yields roughly 20,000 distinct CDR3 sequences, roughly 10% seen once. Sequencing used CD4+ T cells, either the whole sample or a sorted fraction (not recorded which). This TCR was recovered from a human donor in good health. V usage is TRBV5-1 and J usage is TRBJ2-5; D ambiguous. This CDR3 reads CASSLTGSRLETQYF. CDR3 DNA sequence: TGCGCCAGCAGCTTGACCGGATCACGGTTGGAGACCCAGTACTTC. The entire variable domain, with the rest obtained from reference TRBV5-1 and TRBJ2-5, is as follows: KAGVTQTPRYLIKTRGQQVTLSCSPISGHRSVSWYQQTPGQGLQFLFEYFSETQRNKGNFPGRFSGRQFSNSRSEMNVSTLELGDSALYLCASSLTGSRLETQYFGPGTRLLVL.